This note documents a single TCR beta chain sequence. The source of the sample is a study of technical replicates of blood from a few donors. Here immunoSEQ multiplex PCR was the method, and the copy in TCRdb shows in-frame clones only, minus some. The top ten clones hold around 0.4% of a sample with tens of thousands of clones, 96% of them seen once. CDR3 length: 16 amino acids. Germline V gene data show CDR1 as SGHVS and CDR2 as FNYEAQ. With 2 bases clipped from V and 3 bases from J, the junction kept 5 bases outside the gene matches. Sequencing was done on a sample of T cells isolated from PBMCs. V and J are TRBV7-6 and TRBJ2-3, with 10 bases that match TRBD2. The source of this sequence is a human donor in good health. In DNA, the CDR3 is TGTGCCAGCAGCTTACTAGCGGGAGTAATAACAGATACGCAGTATTTT. Translation gives CASSLLAGVITDTQYF. Full variable domain (outside the CDR3, taken from reference TRBV7-6 and TRBJ2-3): GAGVSQSPRYKVTKRGQDVALRCDPISGHVSLYWYRQALGQGPEFLTYFNYEAQQDKSGLPNDRFSAERPEGSISTLTIQRTEQRDSAMYRCASSLLAGVITDTQYFGPGTRLTVL.